The 27 T cell receptor beta chains below were found in one sample sequenced in a study of CD8 T cells in ankylosing spondylitis. MiXCR was run by TCRdb on the 5' RACE reads, yielding one entry per CDR3 protein. This table holds approximately 35,000 distinct CDR3 sequences, more than 9.5% found once. Sequenced input: synovial fluid, either unsorted or a sorted T cell fraction (not recorded which). All receptors come from a male donor with ankylosing spondylitis.

The rearrangement joins TRBV12-3 or TRBV12-4 to TRBJ1-4, with a possible D match to TRBD1 (5 bases). The CDR3 is 15 residues long. Trimming pared 1 base from V and 3 bases from J, leaving 9 bases between. The CDR3 region is CASSLGAGSNEKLFF. The CDR3 DNA is TGTGCCAGCAGTTTAGGAGCAGGGTCTAATGAAAAACTGTTTTTT.

A few counts support this clonotype. The junction departs from germline at one end; a sequencing error may be responsible. The rearrangement links TRBV7-7 to TRBJ2-5, with D unclear. The germline CDR1 and CDR2 sequences are SSHAT and FNYEAQ (reference sequence). This CDR3 is built from 14 residues. CDR3 sequence reads: CASSLSLAEETQYF. In DNA form, the CDR3 reads TGTGCTAGCAGCTTAAGTCTGGCCGAAGAGACCCAGTACTTC. The full variable domain, with the rest looked up from reference TRBV7-7 and TRBJ2-5, is GAGVSQSPRYKVTKRGQDVTLRCDPISSHATLYWYQQALGQGPEFLTYFNYEAQPDKSGLPSDRFSAERPEGSISTLTIQRTEQRDSAMYRCASSLSLAEETQYFGPGTRLLVL.

This clonotype was counted many times. V usage is TRBV18 and J usage is TRBJ2-1; a weak D match, TRBD2 (5 bases). The CDR3 runs to 15 residues. The V gene's germline CDR1 is KGHSH and CDR2 LQKENI. Deletions cut 3 bases from V and 7 bases from J, with 16 bases between. The CDR3 here is CASSPFGLSSNEQFF. In nucleotides, the CDR3 is TGTGCCAGCTCACCCTTTGGACTGAGCTCGAATGAGCAGTTCTTC.

V is TRBV6-5 and J is TRBJ2-1; possibly TRBD2 for D (6 bases). The CDR3 runs to 15 residues. From germline, CDR1 is MNHEY and CDR2 SVGAGI. The V and J ends lost 2 bases and 8 bases respectively, with 16 bases between them. The DNA for the CDR3 is TGTGCCAGCAGTTACATAGCGGACATTCAGGATGAGCAGTTCTTC. As protein: CASSYIADIQDEQFF.

A few counts support this clonotype. The chain uses TRBV6-1 and TRBJ2-5; D is undetermined. Germline assignment: CDR1 MNHNS and CDR2 SASEGT. The CDR3 consists of 15 residues. Deletions cut 0 bases from V and 4 bases from J, with 12 bases between. CDR3 residues: CASSEAAGPGETQYF. As DNA, the CDR3 is TGTGCCAGCAGTGAAGCGGCAGGCCCGGGAGAGACCCAGTACTTC.

The rearrangement uses TRBV11-3 and TRBJ2-4; D perhaps matches TRBD2 (5 bases). Trimming cost V 5 bases and J 2 bases, with 16 bases left between them. Germline CDR1 and CDR2: SGHNT and YENEEA. CDR3 size: 16 residues. The CDR3 here is CASSPGLRSPKNIQYF. The CDR3 DNA reads TGTGCCAGCAGCCCCGGACTCCGCTCTCCCAAAAACATTCAGTACTTC. The whole variable domain, remainder taken from reference TRBV11-3 and TRBJ2-4, is EAGVVQSPRYKIIEKKQPVAFWCNPISGHNTLYWYLQNLGQGPELLIRYENEEAVDDSQLPKDRFSAERLKGVDSTLKIQPAELGDSAVYLCASSPGLRSPKNIQYFGAGTRLSVL.

This chain connects TRBV6-1 to TRBJ2-6, with 9 bases aligning to TRBD1. Germline loops: CDR1 MNHNS, CDR2 SASEGT. The CDR3 runs to 17 residues. The J segment lost 0 bases and the V segment lost 7 bases, leaving 7 bases of the junction unmatched. The CDR3 loop reads CASMRTGAPSGANVLTF. The DNA for the CDR3 is TGTGCCAGCATGAGGACAGGGGCCCCCTCTGGGGCCAACGTCCTGACTTTC.

The chain has TRBV3-1 and TRBJ2-1, with D uncertain. The V and J ends lost 2 bases and 3 bases respectively, with 17 bases between them. CDR1 is LGHDT and CDR2 is YNNKEL in the germline V gene (reference sequence). The CDR3 is 17 amino acids. The CDR3 DNA reads TGTGCCAGCAGCCAACCCGGATTCGACACCAACTACAATGAGCAGTTCTTC. This sequence encodes CASSQPGFDTNYNEQFF.

This clonotype was observed many times. This sequence joins TRBV29-1 and TRBJ2-7, with D tentatively TRBD2 (6 bases). Looked up from germline, CDR1 is SQVTM and CDR2 is ANQGSEA. The CDR3 covers 13 residues. V gave up 1 base and J gave up 3 bases, with 10 bases separating them. DNA of the CDR3: TGCAGCGTTGAAGGCTTCGGGAGCTACGAGCAGTACTTC. Amino acids: CSVEGFGSYEQYF.

CDR3 sequence (DNA): TGTGCCAGCAGTTTCCCCGGGAGGTCGGCTTTCTTT. It encodes CASSFPGRSAFF. V gene TRBV12-3 or TRBV12-4 combines with J gene TRBJ1-1; D is uncertain. Trimming took 3 bases from V and 11 from J, leaving 13 bases between them. CDR3 length: 12 amino acids.

The chain recombines TRBV5-8 with TRBJ2-3; D perhaps matches TRBD2 (5 bases). V lost 1 base and J lost 2, with 14 bases in between. Looked up from germline, CDR1 is SGHTS and CDR2 is YDEGEE. The CDR3 is 16 residues long. The CDR3 nucleotides read TGTGCCAGCAGCTTGTATGTGGGAGAATACACAGATACGCAGTATTTT. Its protein is CASSLYVGEYTDTQYF.

This clonotype has a handful of counts. The chain employs TRBV28 and TRBJ2-3; D possibly corresponds to TRBD2 (6 bases). Trimming took off 3 bases at V and 6 bases at J, with 16 bases between the two ends. Germline CDR1 reads MDHEN; CDR2 reads SYDVKM. The CDR3 is 15 amino acids. The CDR3 loop reads CASSFVSGDRDTQYF. Written as DNA, the CDR3 is TGTGCCAGCAGTTTCGTCTCGGGGGATCGGGATACGCAGTATTTT.

This clonotype came up many times. The CDR3 DNA is TGTGCCATCAAGAGTGGGAAGGATAATTCACCCCTCCACTTT. This translates into CAIKSGKDNSPLHF. This chain links TRBV10-3 with TRBJ1-6, with D unclear. V lost 7 bases, J lost 5 bases, and 12 bases lay in between. The CDR3 is 14 residues long. Germline CDR1 ENHRY, CDR2 SYGVKD.

This clonotype was recorded many times. This chain uses TRBV28 with TRBJ2-3; perhaps TRBD2 as D (5 bases). From germline, CDR1 is MDHEN and CDR2 SYDVKM. The V end lost 8 bases, the J end lost 3 bases, and 15 bases lay between the germline ends. The CDR3 loop spans 14 amino acids. For the CDR3, the DNA is TGTGCCAGCGAGCGGTCTACGGGGACAGATACGCAGTATTTT. Translated: CASERSTGTDTQYF.

V usage is TRBV7-3 and J usage is TRBJ2-1; possibly TRBD1 or TRBD2 for D (5 bases each). Trimming left V 0 bases short and J 0 bases short, with 15 bases between. CDR1 and CDR2 from the germline V gene are SGHTA and FQGTGA. This CDR3 contains 18 residues. The CDR3 spells CASSLTPGPPSSYNEQFF. DNA of the CDR3: TGTGCCAGCAGCTTAACACCGGGACCCCCTAGCTCCTACAATGAGCAGTTCTTC.

By share of the sample, this clonotype is medium-sized (0.01 to 0.1%). The chain joins TRBV4-1 to TRBJ1-2, with no clear D. CDR1 and CDR2 (germline): MGHRA, YSYEKL. V shed 1 base and J shed 3 bases, with 12 bases lying between them. This CDR3 is built from 15 residues. As DNA, the CDR3 is TGCGCCAGCAGCCAAGTAGCCAGCGGGGACTATGGCTACACCTTC. Its protein product is CASSQVASGDYGYTF.

This CDR3 reads CASSVGAGDTDTQYF. CDR3 DNA: TGTGCCAGCAGCGTAGGGGCGGGGGACACAGATACGCAGTATTTT. The genes are TRBV9 and TRBJ2-3, with 7 nucleotides matching TRBD2. V lost 0 bases to trimming and J lost 2 bases; unmatched junction nucleotides: 3. The CDR3 loop spans 15 amino acids. Germline CDR1 is SGDLS and CDR2 is YYNGEE.

This clonotype was seen many times. The chain carries TRBV7-3 and TRBJ2-1; 12 positions match TRBD2. The length of the CDR3 is 17 residues. Germline V gene lookup returns CDR1 SGHTA and CDR2 FQGTGA. Trimming at V came to 4 bases and at J to 6 bases, leaving 10 bases not matched to a gene. This CDR3 reads CASSSGPSSGRGNEQFF. The CDR3 coding sequence is TGTGCCAGCAGCTCCGGACCCTCTAGCGGGAGGGGCAATGAGCAGTTCTTC.

This clonotype appeared a few times. This sequence joins TRBV7-3 and TRBJ1-6; D unclear. V was cut by 2 bases and J by 9 bases, with 8 bases left in between. Germline V gene data show CDR1 as SGHTA and CDR2 as FQGTGA. There are 13 residues in the CDR3. CDR3 sequence (DNA): TGTGCCAGCAGCTTAGGCGCTGGTTCACCCCTCCACTTT. As protein: CASSLGAGSPLHF. Using reference TRBV7-3 and TRBJ1-6 for the parts outside the CDR3, the full variable domain is GAGVSQTPSNKVTEKGKYVELRCDPISGHTALYWYRQSLGQGPEFLIYFQGTGAADDSGLPNDRFFAVRPEGSVSTLKIQRTERGDSAVYLCASSLGAGSPLHFGNGTRLTVT.

This clonotype was observed a handful of times. The rearrangement links TRBV5-1 to TRBJ2-7; 9 bases map to TRBD1. This CDR3 region has 15 residues. J gave up 5 bases and V 3 bases, and 9 bases lay outside the gene matches. Germline values: CDR1 SGHRS, CDR2 YFSETQ. The CDR3 spells CASSWGTGRVNEQYF. The CDR3 coding sequence is TGCGCCAGCAGCTGGGGGACAGGGCGAGTCAACGAGCAGTACTTC.

This clonotype was counted many times. V usage is TRBV29-1 and J usage is TRBJ2-7, with D perhaps matching TRBD1 (5 bases). In germline, CDR1 is SQVTM, CDR2 ANQGSEA. CDR3 length equals 13 residues. V was shortened by 6 bases and J by 1 base, with 13 bases between the two germline ends. The CDR3 region has the DNA TGCAGCGTCTACGGCCAGGGATCCTACGAGCAGTACTTC. Protein product: CSVYGQGSYEQYF.

This clonotype was picked up many times. The V call is TRBV27, the J call TRBJ2-7; TRBD1 matches at 12 bases. Germline CDR1 reads MNHEY; CDR2 reads SMNVEV (reference sequence). The CDR3 runs to 17 residues. V lost 4 bases, J lost 4 bases, and 11 bases stayed unmatched. In nucleotides, the CDR3 is TGTGCCAGCAGTTACACCGGGACAGGGGGCCCCGCATACGAGCAGTACTTC. It codes for CASSYTGTGGPAYEQYF.

This clonotype was seen many times. The CDR3 sequence is CASSPGQGTYNEQFF. CDR3 nucleotides: TGCGCCAGCAGCCCGGGACAGGGTACCTACAATGAGCAGTTCTTC. This chain connects TRBV5-1 to TRBJ2-1, with TRBD1 identical over 9 bases. Germline V gene data show CDR1 as SGHRS and CDR2 as YFSETQ. This CDR3 spans 15 amino acids. J was trimmed by 2 bases and V by 4 bases; bases with no gene match: 4.

CDR3 in amino acids: CATKGGGGNQPQHF. The CDR3 DNA is TGTGCCACCAAAGGAGGGGGTGGCAATCAGCCCCAGCATTTT. The J gene is TRBJ1-5, the V gene TRBV19, with D possibly TRBD1 on 6 matching bases. V lost 10 bases and J lost 2, with 15 bases in between. Looked up from germline, CDR1 is LNHDA and CDR2 is SQIVND (reference sequence). The CDR3 consists of 14 residues.

This clonotype was seen many times. Here the CDR3 reads CSARDLEEERYEQYF. DNA for the CDR3: TGCAGTGCTAGAGATTTGGAGGAAGAAAGGTACGAGCAGTACTTC. The chain links TRBV20-1 to TRBJ2-7; possibly TRBD2 for D (5 bases). CDR3 size: 15 residues. The germline V gene encodes CDR1 DFQATT and CDR2 SNEGSKA (reference sequence). With 0 bases removed from V and 4 bases from J, the gap between germline ends came to 16 bases.

This clonotype has at least ten counts. The chain couples TRBV20-1 to TRBJ1-1; 9 positions agree with TRBD1. Germline CDR1 is DFQATT and CDR2 is SNEGSKA (reference sequence). Unmatched junction bases numbered 10, after V lost 4 bases and J lost 4 bases. The CDR3 is 15 amino acids. This CDR3 reads CSAKSGQGRGTEAFF. CDR3 nucleotide sequence: TGCAGTGCTAAGTCGGGACAGGGCAGGGGCACTGAAGCTTTCTTT.

This clonotype has just a few counts. The gene calls are TRBV5-1 and TRBJ2-5; 7 positions match TRBD1. With 2 bases clipped from V and 5 bases from J, the junction kept 6 bases outside the gene matches. CDR1 SGHRS and CDR2 YFSETQ come from the germline V gene. This CDR3 spans 14 amino acids. The CDR3 nucleotides are TGCGCCAGCAGCTTAAGACAGGGCGTGGAGACCCAGTACTTC. Translated, it gives CASSLRQGVETQYF.